These T cell receptor beta chains were read from a single sample in a study of blood T cell repertoires in COVID-19. Only in-frame clones appear in the TCRdb table, and some are missing; sequencing was by immunoSEQ multiplex PCR. Found here are just under 40,000 clones, 65% to 90% of them singletons; the top ten hold 9% to 10%. Sequences were obtained from peripheral blood. The receptors here all came from a human donor in a cohort sampled during active COVID-19. CDR3s include the opening cysteine and the closing phenylalanine or tryptophan. A D gene is named only where the DNA matches it firmly. Part of the rows lack a size; the others show once, few, many or a class for expanded clones.

v_gene: TRBV5-1
j_gene: TRBJ2-1
d_gene: TRBD1
abundance: once
CDR3aa: CASSLPGGAGNEQFF
CDR3nt: TGCGCCAGCAGCTTGCCAGGGGGCGCGGGGAATGAGCAGTTCTTC

v_gene: TRBV11-1
j_gene: TRBJ2-1
d_gene: TRBD1
abundance: -
CDR3aa: CASSLTGTGKIDEQFF
CDR3nt: TGTGCCAGCAGTTTGACCGGGACAGGGAAAATCGATGAGCAGTTCTTC

v_gene: TRBV25-1
j_gene: TRBJ2-2
d_gene: -
abundance: -
CDR3aa: CASSESGHTGELFF
CDR3nt: TGTGCCAGCAGTGAATCAGGGCACACCGGGGAGCTGTTTTTT

v_gene: TRBV7-2
j_gene: TRBJ2-1
d_gene: TRBD2
abundance: -
CDR3aa: CASSSLAGGGVNEQFF
CDR3nt: TGTGCCAGCAGCTCTCTAGCGGGAGGAGGAGTCAATGAGCAGTTCTTC

v_gene: TRBV6-5
j_gene: TRBJ1-2
d_gene: TRBD1
abundance: -
CDR3aa: CASRSPGQTNYGYTF
CDR3nt: TGTGCCAGCAGATCTCCGGGACAGACGAACTATGGCTACACCTTC

v_gene: TRBV30
j_gene: TRBJ1-2
d_gene: -
abundance: -
CDR3aa: CAWSPTGSANYGYTF
CDR3nt: TGTGCCTGGAGTCCCACAGGCTCGGCTAACTATGGCTACACCTTC

v_gene: TRBV7-5
j_gene: TRBJ2-3
d_gene: -
abundance: -
CDR3aa: CARSSIRLAGGRNSWWYF
CDR3nt: TGTGCCAGAAGCTCGATCCGACTAGCGGGGGGACGAAATTCATGGTGGTATTTT

v_gene: TRBV3-1/TRBV3-2
j_gene: TRBJ1-2
d_gene: -
abundance: once
CDR3aa: CASSPRGGGGYTF
CDR3nt: TGTGCCAGCAGCCCGAGGGGAGGGGGTGGCTACACCTTC

v_gene: TRBV7-9
j_gene: TRBJ2-3
d_gene: TRBD2
abundance: -
CDR3aa: CASSLPGLAGGPDTQYF
CDR3nt: TGTGCCAGCAGCTTACCCGGACTAGCGGGAGGACCAGATACGCAGTATTTT

v_gene: TRBV4-2
j_gene: TRBJ2-1
d_gene: -
abundance: -
CDR3aa: CASSQVMSQEQFF
CDR3nt: TGTGCCAGCAGCCAAGTTATGAGTCAAGAGCAGTTCTTC

v_gene: TRBV28
j_gene: TRBJ2-7
d_gene: TRBD1
abundance: -
CDR3aa: CASSLGDRGKVYF
CDR3nt: TGTGCCAGCAGCCTCGGGGACAGGGGAAAAGTATACTTC

v_gene: TRBV3-1/TRBV3-2
j_gene: TRBJ2-1
d_gene: TRBD2
abundance: -
CDR3aa: CASSQDAGLAGNEQFF
CDR3nt: TGTGCCAGCAGCCAAGATGCGGGACTAGCGGGGAATGAGCAGTTCTTC

v_gene: TRBV7-6
j_gene: TRBJ1-1
d_gene: -
abundance: -
CDR3aa: CASSQSNTGLTEAFF
CDR3nt: TGTGCCAGCAGCCAGAGTAATACAGGGTTGACTGAAGCTTTCTTT

v_gene: TRBV6-5
j_gene: TRBJ2-2
d_gene: -
abundance: -
CDR3aa: CASRISDTGELFF
CDR3nt: TGTGCCAGCAGGATTTCAGACACCGGGGAGCTGTTTTTT

v_gene: TRBV19
j_gene: TRBJ1-1
d_gene: TRBD1
abundance: -
CDR3aa: CASRTGLGLDTEAFF
CDR3nt: TGTGCCAGTAGGACAGGGTTAGGTTTGGACACTGAAGCTTTCTTT

v_gene: TRBV24-1
j_gene: TRBJ2-2
d_gene: TRBD1
abundance: -
CDR3aa: CATSESQGAGELFF
CDR3nt: TGTGCCACCAGTGAGTCACAGGGGGCCGGGGAGCTGTTTTTT

v_gene: TRBV6-2/TRBV6-3
j_gene: TRBJ1-5
d_gene: TRBD1
abundance: -
CDR3aa: CASSFDRGSNQPQHF
CDR3nt: TGTGCCAGCAGTTTCGACAGGGGGAGCAATCAGCCCCAGCATTTT

v_gene: TRBV4-3
j_gene: TRBJ2-3
d_gene: TRBD2
abundance: -
CDR3aa: CASSQMYPGGDTQYF
CDR3nt: TGCGCCAGCAGCCAAATGTATCCGGGGGGAGATACGCAGTATTTT

v_gene: TRBV6-2/TRBV6-3
j_gene: TRBJ2-3
d_gene: -
abundance: -
CDR3aa: CASSYSARRPGDTQYF
CDR3nt: TGTGCCAGCAGTTACTCGGCCAGGCGTCCTGGAGATACGCAGTATTTT

v_gene: TRBV5-5
j_gene: TRBJ1-3
d_gene: TRBD1
abundance: -
CDR3aa: CASSPRQGSPGNTIYF
CDR3nt: TGTGCCAGCAGCCCTAGACAGGGATCGCCTGGAAACACCATATATTTT

v_gene: TRBV29-1
j_gene: TRBJ1-2
d_gene: TRBD1
abundance: once
CDR3aa: CSVLRGGQGGYTF
CDR3nt: TGCAGCGTTCTTAGAGGGGGACAGGGTGGCTACACCTTC

v_gene: TRBV29-1
j_gene: TRBJ2-2
d_gene: TRBD1
abundance: once
CDR3aa: CSVRRGQGNTGELFF
CDR3nt: TGCAGCGTTCGGAGAGGACAGGGGAACACCGGGGAGCTGTTTTTT

v_gene: TRBV5-4
j_gene: TRBJ1-1
d_gene: -
abundance: -
CDR3aa: CASSMDRLNTEAFF
CDR3nt: TGTGCCAGCAGCATGGACAGATTGAACACTGAAGCTTTCTTT

v_gene: TRBV29-1
j_gene: TRBJ1-1
d_gene: -
abundance: -
CDR3aa: CSVTKTETNTEAFF
CDR3nt: TGCAGCGTTACTAAGACAGAGACGAACACTGAAGCTTTCTTT

v_gene: TRBV5-1
j_gene: TRBJ2-2
d_gene: TRBD1
abundance: -
CDR3aa: CASSSGQGTGELFF
CDR3nt: TGCGCCAGCAGCTCCGGACAGGGCACCGGGGAGCTGTTTTTT

v_gene: TRBV9
j_gene: TRBJ2-1
d_gene: -
abundance: once
CDR3aa: CASSPQGRPYNEQFF
CDR3nt: TGTGCCAGCAGTCCACAGGGTCGCCCTTACAATGAGCAGTTCTTC

v_gene: TRBV6-1
j_gene: TRBJ2-3
d_gene: TRBD1
abundance: -
CDR3aa: CASSVTQGAGTDTQYF
CDR3nt: TGTGCCAGCAGTGTAACACAGGGGGCCGGTACAGATACGCAGTATTTT

v_gene: TRBV5-1
j_gene: TRBJ2-5
d_gene: -
abundance: -
CDR3aa: CASSLDRVQETQYF
CDR3nt: TGCGCCAGCAGCTTGGACAGGGTCCAAGAGACCCAGTACTTC

v_gene: TRBV19
j_gene: TRBJ1-6
d_gene: TRBD1
abundance: -
CDR3aa: CASSLRQGNSPLHF
CDR3nt: TGTGCCAGTAGTCTGCGACAGGGTAATTCACCCCTCCACTTT

v_gene: TRBV6-5
j_gene: TRBJ2-1
d_gene: TRBD1
abundance: -
CDR3aa: CASRPGQVNNEQFF
CDR3nt: TGTGCCAGCAGGCCGGGACAGGTTAACAATGAGCAGTTCTTC

v_gene: TRBV9
j_gene: TRBJ1-2
d_gene: TRBD1
abundance: -
CDR3aa: CASSNSGTGRYGYTF
CDR3nt: TGTGCCAGCAGCAACTCCGGGACAGGCCGCTATGGCTACACCTTC

v_gene: TRBV19
j_gene: TRBJ2-2
d_gene: -
abundance: -
CDR3aa: CASSSGLPGTGELFF
CDR3nt: TGTGCCAGTAGTTCCGGACTCCCCGGCACCGGGGAGCTGTTTTTT

v_gene: TRBV19
j_gene: TRBJ1-5
d_gene: TRBD1
abundance: -
CDR3aa: CAIGQGINQPQHF
CDR3nt: TGTGCCATCGGACAGGGAATCAATCAGCCCCAGCATTTT

v_gene: TRBV11-2
j_gene: TRBJ2-5
d_gene: TRBD1
abundance: -
CDR3aa: CASSLGQTKETQYF
CDR3nt: TGTGCCAGCAGCTTGGGACAGACAAAAGAGACCCAGTACTTC

v_gene: TRBV7-3
j_gene: TRBJ2-1
d_gene: TRBD1
abundance: -
CDR3aa: CASSGGQGTYNEQFF
CDR3nt: TGTGCCAGCAGCGGCGGACAGGGGACCTACAATGAGCAGTTCTTC

v_gene: TRBV9
j_gene: TRBJ2-5
d_gene: -
abundance: -
CDR3aa: CASSVSVQETQYF
CDR3nt: TGTGCCAGCAGCGTGTCGGTCCAAGAGACCCAGTACTTC

v_gene: TRBV19
j_gene: TRBJ2-1
d_gene: TRBD2
abundance: -
CDR3aa: CASSPPRLAEGNEQFF
CDR3nt: TGTGCCAGTAGTCCGCCGCGACTAGCTGAGGGCAATGAGCAGTTCTTC

v_gene: TRBV5-1
j_gene: TRBJ1-5
d_gene: TRBD1
abundance: -
CDR3aa: CASSLGSGTGHQPQHF
CDR3nt: TGCGCCAGCAGCTTGGGGTCCGGGACAGGCCACCAGCCCCAGCATTTT

v_gene: TRBV30
j_gene: TRBJ2-2
d_gene: -
abundance: -
CDR3aa: CAWGDSNTGELFF
CDR3nt: TGTGCCTGGGGGGACTCCAACACCGGGGAGCTGTTTTTT

v_gene: TRBV7-2
j_gene: TRBJ2-7
d_gene: TRBD2
abundance: once
CDR3aa: CASSATSGSSYEQYF
CDR3nt: TGTGCCAGCAGCGCTACTAGCGGAAGCTCCTACGAGCAGTACTTC

v_gene: TRBV6-5
j_gene: TRBJ2-7
d_gene: -
abundance: -
CDR3aa: CASRSGTPTYEQYF
CDR3nt: TGTGCCAGCAGGTCCGGGACACCTACCTACGAGCAGTACTTC

v_gene: TRBV5-1
j_gene: TRBJ2-3
d_gene: TRBD2
abundance: -
CDR3aa: CASSLASGVDTQYF
CDR3nt: TGCGCCAGCAGCTTGGCCAGCGGGGTAGATACGCAGTATTTT

v_gene: TRBV27
j_gene: TRBJ2-7
d_gene: -
abundance: -
CDR3aa: CASSSTGSLSYEQYF
CDR3nt: TGTGCCAGCAGTTCAACAGGGTCGCTCTCCTACGAGCAGTACTTC

v_gene: TRBV5-1
j_gene: TRBJ1-2
d_gene: TRBD1
abundance: -
CDR3aa: CASSLGDRGGYTF
CDR3nt: TGCGCCAGCAGCTTGGGGGACAGGGGCGGCTACACCTTC

v_gene: TRBV6-2/TRBV6-3
j_gene: TRBJ2-3
d_gene: TRBD1
abundance: -
CDR3aa: CASSFTGVISTDTQYF
CDR3nt: TGTGCCAGCAGTTTTACAGGGGTAATAAGCACAGATACGCAGTATTTT

v_gene: TRBV6-5
j_gene: TRBJ1-1
d_gene: TRBD1
abundance: few
CDR3aa: CASSSTGYGTEAFF
CDR3nt: TGTGCCAGCAGTTCGACAGGGTATGGCACTGAAGCTTTCTTT

v_gene: TRBV7-2
j_gene: TRBJ1-2
d_gene: -
abundance: -
CDR3aa: CASSKAEGGRSYTF
CDR3nt: TGTGCCAGCAGCAAAGCGGAGGGAGGAAGGAGCTACACCTTC

v_gene: TRBV5-5
j_gene: TRBJ2-5
d_gene: -
abundance: -
CDR3aa: CASSLGLPGETQYF
CDR3nt: TGTGCCAGCAGCTTGGGACTCCCGGGAGAGACCCAGTACTTC

v_gene: TRBV5-6
j_gene: TRBJ2-2
d_gene: TRBD2
abundance: -
CDR3aa: CASSSFSGTSVLGELFF
CDR3nt: TGTGCCAGCAGCTCTTTCTCTGGGACTAGCGTACTCGGGGAGCTGTTTTTT

v_gene: TRBV7-9
j_gene: TRBJ1-2
d_gene: -
abundance: -
CDR3aa: CASSLEPWGQPYTF
CDR3nt: TGTGCCAGCAGCTTAGAGCCCTGGGGGCAGCCCTACACCTTC

v_gene: TRBV29-1
j_gene: TRBJ2-5
d_gene: TRBD2
abundance: -
CDR3aa: CSVEIAGRLEETQYF
CDR3nt: TGCAGCGTTGAGATAGCGGGAAGGCTGGAAGAGACCCAGTACTTC

v_gene: TRBV7-9
j_gene: TRBJ1-6
d_gene: TRBD1
abundance: few
CDR3aa: CASSKQGIGNSPLHF
CDR3nt: TGTGCCAGCAGCAAACAGGGGATAGGTAATTCACCCCTCCACTTT

v_gene: TRBV3-1/TRBV3-2
j_gene: TRBJ2-5
d_gene: TRBD2
abundance: -
CDR3aa: CASSPLGREETQYF
CDR3nt: TGTGCCAGCAGCCCCCTAGGGAGGGAAGAGACCCAGTACTTC

v_gene: TRBV4-2
j_gene: TRBJ2-1
d_gene: TRBD2
abundance: -
CDR3aa: CASSPQRDPYNEQFF
CDR3nt: TGTGCCAGCAGCCCCCAGCGGGACCCTTACAATGAGCAGTTCTTC

v_gene: TRBV6-2/TRBV6-3
j_gene: TRBJ2-1
d_gene: TRBD1
abundance: -
CDR3aa: CASSRTGGNEQFF
CDR3nt: TGTGCCAGCAGTAGGACAGGGGGCAATGAGCAGTTCTTC

v_gene: TRBV30
j_gene: TRBJ2-7
d_gene: -
abundance: -
CDR3aa: CAWSLQGYEQYF
CDR3nt: TGTGCCTGGAGTCTACAGGGCTACGAGCAGTACTTC

v_gene: TRBV4-1
j_gene: TRBJ1-3
d_gene: -
abundance: -
CDR3aa: CASSQFVGGGNTIYF
CDR3nt: TGCGCCAGCAGCCAGTTTGTAGGGGGTGGAAACACCATATATTTT

v_gene: TRBV5-4
j_gene: TRBJ2-2
d_gene: -
abundance: once
CDR3aa: CASSQGGWNTGELFF
CDR3nt: TGTGCCAGCAGCCAGGGGGGATGGAACACCGGGGAGCTGTTTTTT

v_gene: TRBV12-3/TRBV12-4
j_gene: TRBJ1-1
d_gene: -
abundance: -
CDR3aa: CASSLTAGEAFF
CDR3nt: TGTGCCAGCAGTTTAACTGCCGGGGAGGCTTTCTTT